Listed here is a single T cell receptor beta chain. The data derive from a study of shared clonotypes between healthy human individuals. Germline CDR1 and CDR2: SGDLS and YYNGEE. The CDR3 length is 14 residues. V dropped 4 bases and J dropped 5 bases, with 15 bases sitting between them. Healthy HIV-negative adults without recent acute infections or vaccinations served as donors. This table comes from immunoSEQ multiplex PCR, and its TCRdb copy is limited to in-frame clones, with some not included. The sample includes approximately 1.5 million clones, 95% to 99% of them seen just once. The sample was naive CD4+ T cells sorted from blood. The subset was: CD45RA+ positively selected. The chain carries TRBV9 and TRBJ1-1, with a tentative D call TRBD1 (6 bases). This TCR derives from a man younger than 45 in good health. CDR3 amino acids: CASSSQGKGTEAFF. CDR3 sequence (DNA): TGTGCCAGCAGCTCACAGGGAAAGGGGACTGAAGCTTTCTTT.